This TCR beta chain derives from a study of cytomegalovirus exposure and HLA in healthy donors. Study-wide background: Prior work identified 95 million to 120 million unique TCR beta sequences in some 180 million T cells.

General study findings and limits: Earlier analysis found most TCR beta V segments productive about 87% or about 30% of the time. An observed cluster of highly shared sequence variants was recorded as a likely sequencing artifact. Associated with HLA alleles at 0.05 false discovery rate in a later analysis were fewer than 20,000 TCR beta sequences.

Use of 60 Vbeta and 13 Jbeta primers characterized the PCR. Clones were sequenced by immunoSEQ multiplex PCR, and TCRdb holds only the in-frame ones, with some missing. Of some 150,000 clones listed, roughly 80% are singletons. Concerning this clone itself: Its antigen is not identified.

Trimming at V came to 4 bases and at J to 7 bases, leaving 4 bases not matched to a gene. Germline loops: CDR1 SGHRS, CDR2 YFSETQ. This CDR3 contains 13 residues. The genes are TRBV5-1 and TRBJ2-2, with 7 bases aligning to TRBD1. Material for sequencing was PBMCs. This receptor was identified in a male donor in good health and CMV-seronegative. The CDR3 coding sequence is TGCGCCAGCAGCGAAAGACAGGGCGGGGAGCTGTTTTTT. Translation: CASSERQGGELFF.